This TCR beta chain originates from a study of T cell changes during pregnancy in multiple sclerosis. The protocol was immunoSEQ multiplex PCR, while the TCRdb copy is restricted to in-frame clones and leaves out a portion. In the table there are roughly 90,000 clones, 90% to 95% of which are singletons. The origin of this receptor is a female donor with multiple sclerosis, enrolled in a pregnancy study. Here the sequenced sample was peripheral blood, taken in the third trimester of pregnancy.

The CDR3 DNA follows: TGTGCCAGCAGCTGGACTAGCGGGGGAGCAGATACGCAGTATTTT. Translation: CASSWTSGGADTQYF. V is TRBV7-6 and J is TRBJ2-3; 13 nucleotides agree with TRBD2. The germline CDR1 and CDR2 sequences are SGHVS and FNYEAQ. The ends lost 4 bases at V and 4 bases at J; junction bases unmatched: 2. This CDR3 contains 15 residues. Variable domain in full (rest from reference TRBV7-6 and TRBJ2-3): GAGVSQSPRYKVTKRGQDVALRCDPISGHVSLYWYRQALGQGPEFLTYFNYEAQQDKSGLPNDRFSAERPEGSISTLTIQRTEQRDSAMYRCASSWTSGGADTQYFGPGTRLTVL.